This TCR beta chain was recorded in a study of T-cell memory formation after mild COVID-19. This clonotype has ten or more counts. Germline CDR1 and CDR2: LGHNA and YSLEER. Trimming shortened V by 0 bases and J by 0 bases, and 12 bases separated the two germline ends. The CDR3 covers 18 residues. TCRdb called the 5' RACE reads again in MiXCR, with one record for every CDR3 protein. This sample has 300,000 or so distinct CDR3 sequences, with 15% to 20% found just once. This rearrangement joins TRBV4-3 to TRBJ2-6; D possibly uses TRBD1 or TRBD2 (5 bases each). What was sequenced was PBMCs or a T cell subset sorted from them (not recorded which). This TCR derives from a young man who had mild COVID-19 (a few samples of this study predate the infection). Cell type and time point are not known. In DNA, the CDR3 is TGCGCCAGCAGCCAAGATCAGAAGGGACCCTCTGGGGCCAACGTCCTGACTTTC. It translates to CASSQDQKGPSGANVLTF.